What follows is one T cell receptor (beta chain) and its context. Its antigen target is currently unknown. No clone much larger than this one lies a single base away; base qualities are absent. The sample belongs to a study of tumor-infiltrating T cells and Merkel cell polyomavirus (dated by TCRdb to between 2016 and 2019). Looking at the study overall: The study examined CD8+ T cells specific for the Merkel cell polyomavirus KLL epitope in Merkel cell carcinoma patients. TRB sequencing covered KLL-tetramer-sorted cells from blood or tumor-infiltrating lymphocytes in 14 to 15 samples, plus 12 matched whole-tumor samples. Of all the tumor samples in the study, one was a frozen nodal tumor digest and another was a flash-frozen core biopsy of a metastasis. Disease stage at presentation varied among the patients, and patient follow-up lasted a median of approximately 2.5 years, ranging from about 1.1 to 6.0 years. Most whole-tumor samples were obtained as 25-micron curls cut from formalin-fixed, paraffin-embedded tissue blocks. Patients received varied, non-standardized therapies including chemotherapy, radiation and immunotherapies. General findings and caveats noted by the study authors: KLL-specific TRB repertoires proved diverse and largely private: among nearly 400 unique sequences, only one clonotype was public, and a couple of patients shared that clonotype. Significantly improved MCC-specific survival was associated with a higher intratumoral fraction of KLL-specific T cells (roughly 1.9-20% versus about 0-0.15%). Only a single viral epitope was studied, so T cells against other Merkel cell polyomavirus epitopes were not captured. The small sample size of the study (n = 12 patients) is a limitation. A significant MCC-specific survival advantage (P = 0.0051) was associated with a greater number of unique KLL-specific clonotypes in tumors (about 5-110 vs 0-3).

Robust positive staining for Merkel cell polyomavirus Large T antigen was observed by immunohistochemistry in the tumors of all patients. Eleven to twelve Merkel cell carcinoma patients were included, each with robust KLL-tetramer+ populations (above 0.04% of CD8+ T cells) in blood and/or cultured TIL. All patients were identified as Caucasian, and a median age of roughly 65 years (range 50 to 77 years) was recorded. Lymph node tumors were analyzed for patients with unknown primaries who presented with nodal disease, or when there was not enough primary tissue. To prepare the library, the immunoSEQ multiplex PCR assay was applied. Adaptive Biotechnologies (Seattle, WA) carried out genomic DNA extraction, TRB sequencing and normalization. Per the authors' processing: Clonality was computed as one minus Shannon entropy of productive TRB sequences normalized by log2 of unique productive sequences. KLL-specific clonotypes in tumors were identified by matching TCRbeta CDR3 amino acid sequences with those from each patient's tetramer-sorted sample. Drawn from immuneACCESS, this table holds only the in-frame rearrangements with V and J called that TCRdb kept. Clones are partly lost; checked studies trace under half to an unresolved V gene and leave the rest unexplained. V and J calls and clone size are copied from that table; D and trimming were computed from the DNA. Here the sample has 2,000 to 2,500 clones; roughly 98% occur a single time. More than 2% of the sample comes from the top ten.

The germline V gene specifies MNHEY as CDR1 and SVGAGI as CDR2. The CDR3 goes from the cysteine to the phenylalanine over 14 residues. Only CDR3 DNA is held: 42 bases, read in frame from base 1. For this chain, trimming is 2 bases at the V end and 5 bases at the J end, and the number of junction bases without a gene match is 4. The source material was lymph node tissue. The chain couples TRBV6-5 to TRBJ1-1; 8 central nucleotides agree with TRBD1. The TCR sequence derives from a man aged 65 to 79 with Merkel cell carcinoma. The CDR3 here reads CASSYGRGQTEAFF. The DNA is as follows: TGTGCCAGCAGTTACGGCAGGGGGCAAACTGAAGCTTTCTTT.